These 11 T cell receptor beta chains originate from one sample sequenced in a study of regulatory T cells in long-lasting Graves disease. Time point here: newly diagnosed GD, antithyroid drugs for less than 3 months. RNA from PBMCs was the source of the TCR library. Arm-PCR with iRepertoire HTBI primers amplified the CDR3 regions for these TCR beta libraries. TCRdb called the multiplex PCR reads again in MiXCR, with one record for every CDR3 protein. The sample includes roughly 530,000 distinct CDR3 sequences, about 16% of them seen just once. The same sample was also studied in work on T cells in Graves' hyperthyroidism and ophthalmopathy.

This sample comprised peripheral blood mononuclear cells (PBMCs), obtained at new diagnosis, from a patient treated with antithyroid drugs. The receptors shown here come from a woman in her forties or fifties with Graves disease.

This clonotype turned up a few times. V usage is TRBV7-9 and J usage is TRBJ1-1; D gene unclear. Germline lookup yields CDR1 SEHNR and CDR2 FQNEAQ (reference sequence). This CDR3 has 11 amino acids. The ends were cut back, 3 bases at V and 8 bases at J, with 7 bases in the middle. The chain's CDR3 is CASSFGVEAFF. CDR3 coding DNA: TGTGCCAGCAGCTTCGGGGTCGAAGCTTTCTTT.

A single count supports this clonotype. The J gene is TRBJ1-4, the V gene TRBV10-3; TRBD1 matches at 7 bases. The CDR3 contains 14 residues. J was trimmed by 5 bases and V by 8 bases; bases with no gene match: 8. Germline assignment: CDR1 ENHRY and CDR2 SYGVKD. Here the CDR3 reads CAISGPGQNEKLFF. The CDR3 DNA follows: TGTGCCATCTCTGGGCCGGGACAGAATGAAAAACTGTTTTTT.

This clonotype was detected ten times or more. The chain is built from TRBV2 and TRBJ1-4; D not certain. The V and J ends lost 6 bases and 10 bases respectively, with 18 bases between them. CDR1 and CDR2 from the germline V gene are SNHLY and FYNNEI. The CDR3 loop spans 14 amino acids. The CDR3 sequence: CASSRGGSGLKLFF. As DNA, the CDR3 is TGTGCCAGCAGCCGAGGAGGGAGCGGTTTAAAACTGTTTTTT.

The chain employs TRBV7-3 and TRBJ1-2; 8 bases line up with TRBD1. CDR3 length: 15 residues. J lost 4 bases, V lost 6 bases, and 10 bases had no gene match. CDR1 and CDR2 (germline): SGHTA, FQGTGA. The CDR3 region has the DNA TGTGCCAGCAGTAAAGGACAGGGCCCAGGCTATGGCTACACCTTC. Its translation is CASSKGQGPGYGYTF.

The gene calls are TRBV6-1 and TRBJ2-5; 8 bases match TRBD2. V gave up 4 bases and J gave up 2 bases; unmatched junction bases: 6. CDR1 is MNHNS, CDR2 SASEGT, per germline. This CDR3 spans 15 amino acids. CDR3 sequence: CASSGSGGVQETQYF. The CDR3 DNA is TGTGCCAGCAGTGGGAGCGGGGGAGTTCAAGAGACCCAGTACTTC.

J is TRBJ1-6 and V is TRBV2; perhaps TRBD1 as D (5 bases). The CDR3 runs 13 residues. Trimming took 7 bases from V and 8 from J, leaving 12 bases between them. The V gene's germline CDR1 is SNHLY and CDR2 FYNNEI. Here the CDR3 DNA reads TGTGCCAGCACCGGGGGTGATCATTCACCCCTCCACTTT. Translation gives CASTGGDHSPLHF.

This clonotype was seen many times. The chain recombines TRBV30 with TRBJ1-2; 10 positions match TRBD1. This CDR3 is built from 14 residues. The V gene end was trimmed by 2 bases and the J gene end by 4 bases; junction bases not matched to a gene: 4. Germline values: CDR1 GTSNPN, CDR2 SVGIG (reference sequence). The CDR3 reads CAWSRDRGGYGYTF. The CDR3 region has the DNA TGTGCCTGGAGTCGGGACAGGGGAGGCTATGGCTACACCTTC.

This clonotype was seen a few times. The V call is TRBV20-1, the J call TRBJ1-2; tentative D call: TRBD1 (5 bases). The germline V gene encodes CDR1 DFQATT and CDR2 SNEGSKA (reference sequence). CDR3 length: 14 residues. Trimming pared 0 bases from V and 4 bases from J, leaving 12 bases between. The CDR3 loop is CSARDPGGGYGYTF. The CDR3 region has the DNA TGCAGTGCTAGAGATCCCGGGGGGGGCTATGGCTACACCTTC.

This clonotype was picked up many times. The chain is built from TRBV6-1 and TRBJ1-2, with a tentative D call TRBD1 (5 bases). This CDR3 comprises 15 residues. V was cut by 4 bases and J by 2 bases, with 14 bases left in between. The V gene's germline CDR1 is MNHNS and CDR2 SASEGT. Here the CDR3 DNA reads TGTGCCAGCAGTGCCCTACCAAAGGGGAACTATGGCTACACCTTC. Protein sequence: CASSALPKGNYGYTF.

In its sample, this clonotype was seen many times. J is TRBJ2-1 and V is TRBV11-2; tentatively, D is TRBD1 or TRBD2 (7 bases each). CDR1 and CDR2 (germline): SGHAT, FQNNGV. The V end was cut by 3 bases, the J end by 6 bases, with 12 bases between. The CDR3 extends over 14 amino acids. The DNA for the CDR3 is TGTGCCAGCAGCTTCGACAGGGAGGGCAATGAGCAGTTCTTC. Translation gives CASSFDREGNEQFF.

The V and J genes are TRBV19 and TRBJ2-3, with a tentative D call TRBD2 (6 bases). The germline V and J ends were trimmed by 6 bases and 2 bases, with 18 bases remaining between them. This CDR3 spans 16 amino acids. Germline CDR1 and CDR2: LNHDA and SQIVND (reference sequence). CDR3 DNA sequence: TGTGCCAGTAGGCGAATTGCGGGGAAGTCCACAGATACGCAGTATTTT. Its translation is CASRRIAGKSTDTQYF.